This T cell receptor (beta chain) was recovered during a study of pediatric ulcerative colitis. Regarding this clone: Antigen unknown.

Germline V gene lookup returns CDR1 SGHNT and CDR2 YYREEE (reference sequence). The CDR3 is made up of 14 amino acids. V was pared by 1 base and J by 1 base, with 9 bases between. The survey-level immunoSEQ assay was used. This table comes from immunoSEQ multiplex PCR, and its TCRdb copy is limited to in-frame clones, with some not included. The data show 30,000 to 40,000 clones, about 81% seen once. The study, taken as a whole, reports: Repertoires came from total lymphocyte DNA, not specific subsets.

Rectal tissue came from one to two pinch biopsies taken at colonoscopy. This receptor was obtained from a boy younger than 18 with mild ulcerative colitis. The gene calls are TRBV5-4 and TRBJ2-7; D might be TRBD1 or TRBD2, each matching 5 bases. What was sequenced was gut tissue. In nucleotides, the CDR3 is TGTGCCAGCAGCTTGTGGGGGAAATCCTACGAGCAGTACTTC. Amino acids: CASSLWGKSYEQYF.